The 9 T cell receptor beta chains in this list originate from one sample, sequenced in a study of early T cells in non-severe SARS-CoV-2 infection (dated by TCRdb to 2020 to 2022). Library prep was done by 5' RACE. For sequencing, a NextSeq 500 was employed. TCRdb reran the public reads through fastp at Q25 and MiXCR, keeping productive beta chains. Each CDR3 protein appears once, grouped with its most common genes and DNA. The sample data list 52,000 or so distinct CDR3 sequences, and approximately 13% of these were observed just once. Roughly 1.4% of the sample comes from the top ten. The sample consisted of whole blood. These receptors all stem from an adult who was a healthcare worker with PCR-confirmed SARS-CoV-2 infection or an uninfected control (not recorded which).

Of note for this clonotype: An end of the junction does not agree with germline; a read error may underlie this. The chain recombines TRBV18 with TRBJ1-1; a possible D gene is TRBD1 (5 bases). The germline gives CDR1 KGHSH, CDR2 LQKENI. This CDR3 region has 16 residues. The CDR3 sequence: CARSPNPGPWDTEAFF. In nucleotides, the CDR3 is TGTGCCAGATCACCGAACCCGGGGCCGTGGGACACTGAAGCTTTCTTT.

This clonotype was counted between two and nine times. The chain carries TRBV7-9 and TRBJ1-5; D call uncertain. V lost 3 bases and J 7 bases, leaving 10 bases between the germline ends. The CDR3 runs 13 residues. CDR1 SEHNR and CDR2 FQNEAQ come from the germline V gene (reference sequence). This CDR3 reads CASSLGFLQPQHF. The DNA for the CDR3 is TGTGCCAGCAGCTTGGGGTTTTTGCAGCCCCAGCATTTT.

Notes on this clonotype: A read error is possible here, since a much larger clone lies one base away. The gene calls are TRBV7-9 and TRBJ2-2; D is perhaps TRBD1 (5 bases). The CDR3 length is 12 residues. CDR1 and CDR2 (germline): SEHNR, FQNEAQ (reference sequence). The CDR3 nucleotides are TGTGTCAGCAGCTTAGACAGCTGGGAGCTGTTTTTT. Translation gives CVSSLDSWELFF.

This clonotype was seen only a few times. This chain uses TRBV6-5 with TRBJ2-3; 10 positions match TRBD2. The CDR3 contains 16 residues. Germline CDR1 reads MNHEY; CDR2 reads SVGAGI. Unmatched junction bases numbered 6, after V lost 6 bases and J lost 0 bases. The chain's CDR3 is CASSPGLAASTDTQYF. The DNA for the CDR3 is TGTGCCAGCAGCCCAGGACTAGCGGCGAGCACAGATACGCAGTATTTT.

V is TRBV7-6 and J is TRBJ2-7; 7 bases line up with TRBD1. J lost 6 bases, V lost 5 bases, and 13 bases had no gene match. Germline CDR1 and CDR2: SGHVS and FNYEAQ. This CDR3 has 15 amino acids. CDR3 protein: CASSTNRGKGIEQYF. In nucleotides, the CDR3 is TGTGCCAGCAGCACCAACAGGGGAAAAGGTATCGAGCAGTACTTC.

This clonotype was observed at least ten times. V is TRBV3-1 and J is TRBJ1-2; 7 bases fit TRBD1. The length of the CDR3 is 20 residues. Germline loops: CDR1 LGHDT, CDR2 YNNKEL (reference sequence). V lost 5 bases to trimming and J lost 0 bases; unmatched junction nucleotides: 21. The CDR3 region has the DNA TGTGCCAGCAGCGTCGCAGGGGGATCTCCATCGACCGCAGCTAACTATGGCTACACCTTC. Protein sequence: CASSVAGGSPSTAANYGYTF.

This chain links TRBV15 with TRBJ1-6; possibly TRBD1 for D (5 bases). Trimming took off 6 bases at V and 10 bases at J, with 19 bases between the two ends. This CDR3 has 15 amino acids. CDR1 is LNHNV, CDR2 YYDKDF, per germline (reference sequence). The CDR3 reads CATRTSSGRLSPLHF. The CDR3 bases are TGTGCCACCAGGACCTCATCGGGGCGCCTCTCACCCCTCCACTTT.

This clonotype has only a few counts. V usage is TRBV12-3 or TRBV12-4 and J usage is TRBJ2-3; D gene uncertain. V gave up 2 bases and J gave up 5 bases, with 2 bases separating them. The CDR3 covers 11 residues. CDR3 sequence reads: CASSLRDTQYF. The CDR3 DNA reads TGTGCCAGCAGTTTAAGAGATACGCAGTATTTT.

In this sample, this clonotype turned up a few times. V is TRBV20-1 and J is TRBJ2-1; 9 positions match TRBD1. Germline trimming cut 4 bases from V and 8 bases from J; bases unmatched to any gene: 15. CDR1 is DFQATT and CDR2 is SNEGSKA in the germline V gene (reference sequence). The CDR3 contains 16 residues. The CDR3 reads CSANPGRDRVFHEQFF. The CDR3, as DNA: TGCAGTGCTAACCCCGGCCGGGACAGGGTGTTCCATGAGCAGTTCTTC.